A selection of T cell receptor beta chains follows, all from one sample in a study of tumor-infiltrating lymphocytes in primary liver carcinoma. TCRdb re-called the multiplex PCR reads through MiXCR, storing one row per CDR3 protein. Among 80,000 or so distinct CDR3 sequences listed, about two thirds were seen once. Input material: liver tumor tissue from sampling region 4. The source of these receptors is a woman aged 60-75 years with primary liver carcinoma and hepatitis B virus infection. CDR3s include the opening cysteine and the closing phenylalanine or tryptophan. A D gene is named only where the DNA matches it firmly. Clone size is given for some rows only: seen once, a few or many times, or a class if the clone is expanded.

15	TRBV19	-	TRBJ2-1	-	TGTGCCAGTAGTATGGGCAGGTTCACTAACAATGAGCAGTTCTTC	CASSMGRFTNNEQFF
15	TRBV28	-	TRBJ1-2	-	TGTACCAGCACTCGATCGGGGGGTAATTACTATGGCTACACCTTC	CTSTRSGGNYYGYTF
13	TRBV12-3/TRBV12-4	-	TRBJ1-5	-	TGTGCCAACAATTTTGACAGCAATCGGCCCCAGCATTTT	CANNFDSNRPQHF
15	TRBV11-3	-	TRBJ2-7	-	TGTACCAGCAGCCCCGGGACAAGGGGCAACTACGAGCAATACTTC	CTSSPGTRGNYEQYF
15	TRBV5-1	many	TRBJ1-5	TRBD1	TGCGCCAGCAGCGCACAGGGGGATCCGAATCAGCCCCAGCATTTT	CASSAQGDPNQPQHF
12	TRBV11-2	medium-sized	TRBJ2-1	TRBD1	TGTGCCAGCAGCTTAGTTCTCACAGGGGAAACCTTC	CASSLVLTGETF
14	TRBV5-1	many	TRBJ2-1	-	TGCGCCAGCAGCTTGGGCGGGACCATCGGTGAGCAGTTCTTC	CASSLGGTIGEQFF
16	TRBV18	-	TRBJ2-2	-	TGTGCCAGCTCACCACCTAGCGTGGCGAACACAGGGGAGCTGTTTTTT	CASSPPSVANTGELFF
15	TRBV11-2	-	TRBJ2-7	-	TGTACCGGCAGTTTAGACCCTGCGGGGACCTACGAGCAGTACTTC	CTGSLDPAGTYEQYF
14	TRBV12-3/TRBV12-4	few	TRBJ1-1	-	TGTGCCAGCAGTTTCGGGGGGTTGAACACTGAAGCTTTCTTT	CASSFGGLNTEAFF
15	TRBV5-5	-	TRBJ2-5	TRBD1	TGTGCCAGCAGCTTCGCTGACAGGGCCCCCGGAACCCAGTACTTC	CASSFADRAPGTQYF
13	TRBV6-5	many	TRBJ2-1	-	TGTGCCAGCAGCCCATTGGACGTCAATGAGCAGTTCTTC	CASSPLDVNEQFF
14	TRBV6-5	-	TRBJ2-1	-	TGTGCCAGCAGTACGGGTGGGCTATGCAATGGGCAGTTCTTC	CASSTGGLCNGQFF
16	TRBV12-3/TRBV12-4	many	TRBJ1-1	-	TGTGCCAGCAGGGGGGGGCGCGGTAGGCAAGACACTGAAGCTTTCTTT	CASRGGRGRQDTEAFF
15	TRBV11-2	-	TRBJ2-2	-	TGTGCCAGCAGCCCTCCGCAAGGACCGACCGGGAAGTTGTGTTTT	CASSPPQGPTGKLCF
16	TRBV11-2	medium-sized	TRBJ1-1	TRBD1	TGTGCCAGCAGCTCAGGGGGGGGCGCGGGAAAAACTGAAGCTTTCTTT	CASSSGGGAGKTEAFF
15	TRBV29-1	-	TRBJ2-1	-	TGCAGCGTTCGCGTGGGGGCTACCATCTACAATGAGCAGTTCTTC	CSVRVGATIYNEQFF
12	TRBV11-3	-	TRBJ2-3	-	TGTACCAGTAGCTTAGATGCGAATACGCAGTATTTT	CTSSLDANTQYF
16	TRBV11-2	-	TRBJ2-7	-	TGTGCCAGCAGTTTAGGGCTCACAGCCGTGGATGGGGTGCAGTACTTC	CASSLGLTAVDGVQYF
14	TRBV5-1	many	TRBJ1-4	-	TGCGCCAGCAGCTTGGACAGGTTAAATGAAAAACTGTTTTTT	CASSLDRLNEKLFF
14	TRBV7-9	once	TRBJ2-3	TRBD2	TGTGTCAGCAGCCCCCGGGGGGTCACAGATACGCAGTATTTT	CVSSPRGVTDTQYF
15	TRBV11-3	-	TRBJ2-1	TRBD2	TGTGCCAGCAGCCTAGGAGCTAGCGGGAAGCTTGAACAGTTCTTC	CASSLGASGKLEQFF
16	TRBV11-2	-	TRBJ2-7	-	TGTACCAGCACGACTCCTGGACGGGAGGCAAGGGGGGAGCCGTACTTC	CTSTTPGREARGEPYF
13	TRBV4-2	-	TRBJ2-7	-	TGTGCCAGCAGCCGGACTAACGGTGGAGAGGAGTACTTC	CASSRTNGGEEYF
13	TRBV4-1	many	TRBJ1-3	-	TGCGCCAGCAGCCAGACCCGAGGAAACACCATATATTTT	CASSQTRGNTIYF
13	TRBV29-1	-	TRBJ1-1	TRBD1	TGCAGCGCCCGGGCAGGGGGACACACTGAAGCTTTATTT	CSARAGGHTEALF
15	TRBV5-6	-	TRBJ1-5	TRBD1	TGTGCCAGCAGCTTGGGACAGGGTAGGGGTCAGCCCCAGCATTTT	CASSLGQGRGQPQHF
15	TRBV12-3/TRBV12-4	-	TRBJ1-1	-	TGTGCCAGCAGTTTAGGGGACATGGGCCAAACTGAAGCTTTCTTT	CASSLGDMGQTEAFF
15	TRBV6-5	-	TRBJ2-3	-	TGTACCAGCAGTTACGGGACGGGGGGCGCAGATACGCAGTATTTT	CTSSYGTGGADTQYF
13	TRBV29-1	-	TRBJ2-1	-	TGCAGCATTGGGTCAGCCGACTACAATGAGCAGTTCTTC	CSIGSADYNEQFF
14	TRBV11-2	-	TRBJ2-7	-	TGTGCGAGCGGCTCTAACAGGAACTCCTACGAGCAGTACTTC	CASGSNRNSYEQYF
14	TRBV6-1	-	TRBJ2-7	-	TGTACCAGCAGCGGCCAGCGGGCGAATTACGAGCAGTATTTC	CTSSGQRANYEQYF
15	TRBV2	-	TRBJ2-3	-	TGTGCCAGCAGTGAAGCGGTTGGCCTGACAGATACGCAGTATTTT	CASSEAVGLTDTQYF
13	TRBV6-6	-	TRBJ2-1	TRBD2	TGTGCCAGCACCCACGAGGGGAGGGGTGAATGGTTCTTC	CASTHEGRGEWFF
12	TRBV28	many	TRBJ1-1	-	TGTGCCAGCAGTCTAGGGCGGGGTGAAGCTTTCTTT	CASSLGRGEAFF
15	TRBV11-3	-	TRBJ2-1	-	TGTGCGAGCAGCTTAGGAACTATCGGGAAGCTTGAGCTGTTCTTC	CASSLGTIGKLELFF
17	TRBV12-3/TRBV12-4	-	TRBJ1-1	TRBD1	TGTGCCAGCAGTGTAATACCGGGACAGGATAGCGGCACTGAAGCTTTCTTT	CASSVIPGQDSGTEAFF
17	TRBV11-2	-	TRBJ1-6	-	TGTGCCAGCAACTTAGGTAGGGAAACAGGGCGCAATTCACCCCTCCGCTTT	CASNLGRETGRNSPLRF
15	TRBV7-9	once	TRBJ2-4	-	TGTGCCAGCAGCTTAGGGGGGGGGCCCGTAAACATTCAGTACTTC	CASSLGGGPVNIQYF
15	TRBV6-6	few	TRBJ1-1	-	TGTGCCAGCAGTGAGCCGGAACGGAGGAGCACTGAAGCTTTCTTT	CASSEPERRSTEAFF
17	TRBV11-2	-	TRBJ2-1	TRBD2	TGTGCCGGCATCAGGAGACTAGCGGGAGGGCCGGGGGATGGGCAATTCTTC	CAGIRRLAGGPGDGQFF
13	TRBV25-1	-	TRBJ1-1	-	TGTGCCAGCGGTGAGCTGGGACACACTGAAGCTTTCTTT	CASGELGHTEAFF
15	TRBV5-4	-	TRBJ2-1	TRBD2	TGTGCCAGCAACCCCCCGGGGGGGACGGGCGACGAGCAGTTCTTC	CASNPPGGTGDEQFF
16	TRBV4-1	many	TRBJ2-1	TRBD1	TGCGCCAGCAGCCAAGAGGGGACAGCCCTGATCAATGAGCAGTTCTTC	CASSQEGTALINEQFF
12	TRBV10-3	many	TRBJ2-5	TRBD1	TGTGCCGTACAAGGGGGCGGCGAGACCCAGTACTTC	CAVQGGGETQYF
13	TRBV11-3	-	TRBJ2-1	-	TGTGCCAGCAGTGCAGGGAGCTACAATGATCAGTTCTTC	CASSAGSYNDQFF
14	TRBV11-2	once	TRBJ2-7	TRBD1	TGTGCCAGTAGCTGGGACAGGGTAGGGCACGAGCAGTACTTC	CASSWDRVGHEQYF
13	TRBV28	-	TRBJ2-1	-	TGTGCCAGCAGTAACTGGGAGGTGGATGAGCTGTTCTTC	CASSNWEVDELFF
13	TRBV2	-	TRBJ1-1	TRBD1	TGTGCCAGCAGCCAGGGACAGAACACTGAAACTTTCTTT	CASSQGQNTETFF
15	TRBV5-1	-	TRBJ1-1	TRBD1	TGCGCCAGCGGCTCTGACAGGGGAGTGGGGATTGAAGCTTTCTTT	CASGSDRGVGIEAFF